These 20 T cell receptor beta chains share one sample of origin, sequenced in a study of cytomegalovirus exposure and HLA in healthy donors. TCRdb's copy holds only in-frame clones and misses some; the assay was immunoSEQ multiplex PCR. Of fewer than 85,000 clones listed, about 96% were seen once; the top ten hold under 1.5%. Sequencing was done on a sample of PBMCs. These receptors all stem from a woman aged 18-30 years in good health and CMV-seronegative.

V gene TRBV28 combines with J gene TRBJ2-7; 7 bases map to TRBD2. J was trimmed by 0 bases and V by 5 bases; bases with no gene match: 1. CDR3 length: 13 residues. CDR1 and CDR2 (germline): MDHEN, SYDVKM. The CDR3 loop reads CASSPSGSYEQYF. CDR3 nucleotide sequence: TGTGCCAGCAGTCCTAGCGGCTCCTACGAGCAGTACTTC.

The rearrangement uses TRBV5-6 and TRBJ1-2, with 7 bases aligning to TRBD1. The germline gives CDR1 SGHDT, CDR2 YYEEEE. This CDR3 has 14 amino acids. Trimming at V came to 4 bases and at J to 0 bases, leaving 3 bases not matched to a gene. The CDR3 loop reads CASSLGQPNYGYTF. Written as DNA, the CDR3 is TGTGCCAGCAGCCTGGGACAGCCTAACTATGGCTACACCTTC.

The chain joins TRBV9 to TRBJ1-1; D is perhaps TRBD1 (6 bases). The V gene's germline CDR1 is SGDLS and CDR2 YYNGEE. This CDR3 is 15 amino acids long. V was pared by 3 bases and J by 6 bases, with 18 bases between. CDR3 protein: CASSDKGGVSPEAFF. CDR3 nucleotides: TGTGCCAGCAGCGATAAAGGGGGGGTTAGCCCTGAAGCTTTCTTT.

The chain couples TRBV6-1 to TRBJ1-6, with TRBD1 matching over 7 bases. The CDR3 is made up of 12 amino acids. Trimming took 8 bases from V and 7 from J; bases not matched to a gene: 2. Germline CDR1 and CDR2: MNHNS and SASEGT. For the CDR3, the DNA is TGTGCCAGCGACAGGGACAATTCACCCCTCCACTTT. Translated: CASDRDNSPLHF.

The chain uses TRBV9 and TRBJ2-5, with 13 bases lining up with TRBD2. The trim removed 0 bases at V and 5 bases at J, leaving 1 base unmatched. Germline loops: CDR1 SGDLS, CDR2 YYNGEE. This CDR3 comprises 15 residues. The CDR3 loop reads CASSVGTSGSETQYF. The CDR3 DNA reads TGTGCCAGCAGCGTAGGGACTAGCGGGAGTGAGACCCAGTACTTC.

The chain is built from TRBV27 and TRBJ2-7; TRBD2 matches at 10 bases. With 1 base clipped from V and 2 bases from J, the junction kept 2 bases outside the gene matches. This CDR3 is built from 15 residues. Germline assignment: CDR1 MNHEY and CDR2 SMNVEV (reference sequence). CDR3 sequence reads: CASSLWTSGPYEQYF. DNA for the CDR3: TGTGCCAGCAGTTTATGGACTAGCGGACCCTACGAGCAGTACTTC.

The rearrangement joins TRBV7-9 to TRBJ2-7; 9 bases match TRBD2. J lost 0 bases, V lost 5 bases, and 8 bases had no gene match. Germline CDR1 and CDR2: SEHNR and FQNEAQ (reference sequence). This CDR3 is built from 16 residues. The CDR3 loop reads CASSGGLSGSSYEQYF. Written as DNA, the CDR3 is TGTGCCAGCAGCGGCGGGCTTAGCGGGAGCTCCTACGAGCAGTACTTC.

This chain uses TRBV9 with TRBJ1-4, with 9 bases lining up with TRBD1. Germline V gene lookup returns CDR1 SGDLS and CDR2 YYNGEE. The CDR3 covers 15 residues. The ends lost 3 bases at V and 8 bases at J; junction bases unmatched: 8. CDR3: CASSESGTGYEKLFF. CDR3 nucleotides: TGTGCCAGCAGCGAGTCCGGGACAGGGTACGAAAAACTGTTTTTT.

DNA of the CDR3: TGTGCCAGCAGTTACCCTACAGACAGAGAGACCCAGTACTTC. Its translation: CASSYPTDRETQYF. The chain has TRBV6-6 and TRBJ2-5, with D maybe TRBD1 (5 bases). Trimming left V 2 bases short and J 4 bases short, with 11 bases between. The CDR3 has 14 amino acids. Germline CDR1 and CDR2: MNHNY and SVGAGI (reference sequence).

This chain links TRBV27 with TRBJ2-6, with 9 bases identical to TRBD1. Germline V gene data show CDR1 as MNHEY and CDR2 as SMNVEV (reference sequence). The CDR3 covers 17 residues. V gave up 10 bases and J gave up 0 bases; unmatched junction bases: 10. In nucleotides, the CDR3 is TGTGCCACTTGGCACAGGGGGCTTTCCTCTGGGGCCAACGTCCTGACTTTC. This sequence encodes CATWHRGLSSGANVLTF.

The chain uses TRBV10-3 and TRBJ1-4; 7 nucleotides agree with TRBD1. Trimming cost V 6 bases and J 7 bases; bases outside gene matches: 14. The CDR3 is made up of 16 amino acids. Germline CDR1 ENHRY, CDR2 SYGVKD. The CDR3 region has the DNA TGTGCCATCAGGCCCCCGCCAGGGGGTAGTAGTGAAAAACTGTTTTTT. Its translation is CAIRPPPGGSSEKLFF.

V is TRBV9 and J is TRBJ2-1; TRBD2 aligns across 9 bases. The germline V gene has CDR1 SGDLS and CDR2 YYNGEE. With 0 bases clipped from V and 6 bases from J, the junction kept 4 bases outside the gene matches. This CDR3 comprises 15 residues. CDR3 residues: CASSVEGSGSNEQFF. In DNA, the CDR3 is TGTGCCAGCAGCGTAGAGGGTAGCGGGAGCAATGAGCAGTTCTTC.

V and J are TRBV5-1 and TRBJ1-4; D gene ambiguous. Germline loops: CDR1 SGHRS, CDR2 YFSETQ. The V and J ends lost 4 bases and 4 bases respectively, with 14 bases between them. The CDR3 covers 15 residues. The CDR3: CASSQAPGLNEKLFF. Here the CDR3 DNA reads TGCGCCAGCAGCCAGGCCCCCGGCCTTAATGAAAAACTGTTTTTT.

The chain recombines TRBV12-1 with TRBJ2-1; no check of the table's D call, TRBD1, against the DNA was made. TRBV12-1 is termed a pseudogene. The CDR3 is 15 residues long. CDR3 sequence: CASSCGGQGGHEQFF. In DNA, the CDR3 is TGTGCCAGCAGCTGCGGGGGACAGGGAGGGCATGAGCAGTTCTTC.

The chain is built from TRBV27 and TRBJ2-1; 15 bases are a match to TRBD2. Germline assignment: CDR1 MNHEY and CDR2 SMNVEV (reference sequence). This CDR3 contains 14 residues. Trimming cost V 6 bases and J 7 bases; bases outside gene matches: 1. The CDR3: CASRGLAGGNEQFF. CDR3 sequence (DNA): TGTGCCAGCAGAGGACTAGCGGGGGGGAATGAGCAGTTCTTC.

This clone was seen only once. J is TRBJ2-5 and V is TRBV15, with a tentative D call TRBD1 (6 bases). The CDR3 contains 15 residues. The germline CDR1 and CDR2 sequences are LNHNV and YYDKDF (reference sequence). Trimming cost V 4 bases and J 9 bases, with 21 bases left between them. The CDR3 region is CATSTTLGQLLAQYF. Written as DNA, the CDR3 is TGTGCCACCAGCACAACACTCGGACAGCTTTTGGCCCAGTACTTC.

V gene TRBV18 combines with J gene TRBJ1-4, with D uncertain. Germline CDR1 KGHSH, CDR2 LQKENI. The CDR3 extends over 16 amino acids. Trimming removed 2 bases at V and 4 bases at J, with 14 bases between. CDR3 loop: CASSPGKGSVNEKLFF. The DNA for the CDR3 is TGTGCCAGCTCACCAGGAAAAGGGAGTGTTAATGAAAAACTGTTTTTT.

The gene calls are TRBV7-2 and TRBJ1-1; D is unresolved. CDR1 SGHTA and CDR2 FQGNSA come from the germline V gene. V lost 3 bases to trimming and J lost 0 bases, with 11 bases between them. CDR3 length: 15 amino acids. This CDR3 reads CASSFYLGMNTEAFF. The CDR3 nucleotides read TGTGCCAGCAGCTTCTATCTCGGGATGAACACTGAAGCTTTCTTT. Looking up the rest from reference TRBV7-2 and TRBJ1-1 gives the full variable domain: GAGVSQSPSNKVTEKGKDVELRCDPISGHTALYWYRQSLGQGLEFLIYFQGNSAPDKSGLPSDRFSAERTGGSVSTLTIQRTQQEDSAVYLCASSFYLGMNTEAFFGQGTRLTVV.

The V and J genes are TRBV30 and TRBJ1-6; no firm D call. The CDR3 is 13 residues long. Trimming removed 2 bases from V and 10 bases from J, with 12 bases in between. Germline CDR1 and CDR2: GTSNPN and SVGIG (reference sequence). CDR3 amino acids: CAWSPQSRSPLHF. CDR3 sequence (DNA): TGTGCCTGGAGTCCACAGTCCCGGTCACCCCTCCACTTT.

The chain uses TRBV28 and TRBJ1-1; D is unresolved. CDR3 length: 13 residues. CDR1 is MDHEN and CDR2 is SYDVKM in the germline V gene. The V end lost 7 bases, the J end lost 0 bases, and 9 bases lay between the germline ends. The CDR3 protein is CASTVSMNTEAFF. In DNA, the CDR3 is TGTGCCAGCACAGTGTCCATGAACACTGAAGCTTTCTTT.